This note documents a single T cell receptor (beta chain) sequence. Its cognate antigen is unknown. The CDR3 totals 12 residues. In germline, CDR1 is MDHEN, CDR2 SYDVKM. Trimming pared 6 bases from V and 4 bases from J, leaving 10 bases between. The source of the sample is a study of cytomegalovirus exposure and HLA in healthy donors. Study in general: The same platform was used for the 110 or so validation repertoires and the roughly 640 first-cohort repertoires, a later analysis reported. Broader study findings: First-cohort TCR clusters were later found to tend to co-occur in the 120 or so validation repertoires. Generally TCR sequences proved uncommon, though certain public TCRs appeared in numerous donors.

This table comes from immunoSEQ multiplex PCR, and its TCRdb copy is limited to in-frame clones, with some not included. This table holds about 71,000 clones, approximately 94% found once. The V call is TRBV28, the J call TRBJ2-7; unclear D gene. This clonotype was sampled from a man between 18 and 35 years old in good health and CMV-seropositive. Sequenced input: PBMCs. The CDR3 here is CASSRRWYEQYF. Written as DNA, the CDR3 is TGTGCCAGCAGCCGTAGATGGTACGAGCAGTACTTC.